This T cell receptor beta chain was obtained from a study of response to subunit inactivated influenza vaccine (dated 2018 in TCRdb). Concerning the study at large: The study used deep quantitative T cell receptor repertoire profiling to track responses to a trivalent subunit inactivated influenza vaccine. Overall study results and their limits: The authors suggested that each seasonal influenza vaccination may recruit only a limited number of new T cells.

According to the germline V gene (reference sequence), CDR1 reads DFQATT and CDR2 reads SNEGSKA. Trimming accounts for 0 bases at V and 5 bases at J, while the number of junction bases matched to no gene is 8. The CDR3, cysteine through phenylalanine, is 15 amino acids long. The entry retains the CDR3 DNA only, 45 bases that are in frame from base 1. The library was made by RT-PCR. Sequenced using an Illumina HiSeq 2500. TCRdb passed the public sequencing reads through fastp at Q25 and MiXCR, retaining productive beta sequences. Rows matching on CDR3 protein sequence are summarized as one entry with the most common DNA and genes. The sample table records 590,000 or so distinct CDR3 sequences; around 15% of these occur just once. About 7.4% of the sample is taken by the ten largest. Remarks on this clonotype: Its antigen is currently not known. No base qualities exist here, and no much larger clone lies one base off it.

The source material was PBMCs from blood, sampled 14 days before vaccination. The rearrangement joined TRBV20-1 to TRBJ2-7; the junction holds 9 bases that match TRBD2. The TCR sequence derives from a man in his fifties who received an inactivated influenza vaccine. Donor details come from another sample of the same person, matched by shared clones. The CDR3 loop reads CSARDWHLAGHEQYF. The nucleotide sequence reads TGCAGTGCTAGAGATTGGCACCTAGCGGGGCACGAGCAGTACTTC.